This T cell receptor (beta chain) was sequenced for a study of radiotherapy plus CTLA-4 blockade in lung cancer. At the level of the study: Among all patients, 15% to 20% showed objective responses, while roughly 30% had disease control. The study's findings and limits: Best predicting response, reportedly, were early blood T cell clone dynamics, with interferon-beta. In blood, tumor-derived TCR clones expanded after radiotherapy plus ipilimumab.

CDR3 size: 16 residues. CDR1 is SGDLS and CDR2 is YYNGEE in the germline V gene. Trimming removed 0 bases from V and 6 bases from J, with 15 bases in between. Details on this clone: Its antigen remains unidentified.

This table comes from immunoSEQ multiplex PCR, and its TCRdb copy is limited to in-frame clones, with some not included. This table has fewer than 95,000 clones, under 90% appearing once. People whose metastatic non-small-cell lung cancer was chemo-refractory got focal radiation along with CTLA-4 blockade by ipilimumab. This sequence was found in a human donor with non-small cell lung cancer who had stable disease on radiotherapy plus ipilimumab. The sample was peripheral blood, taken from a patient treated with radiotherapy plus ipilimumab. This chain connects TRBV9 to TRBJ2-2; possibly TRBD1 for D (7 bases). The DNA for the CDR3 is TGTGCCAGCAGCGTAGCTGTCGCAGGGGGGTCCGGGGAGCTGTTTTTT. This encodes CASSVAVAGGSGELFF.